These T cell receptor beta chains were read from a single sample in a study of T cell clonotyping in hematopoietic cell transplantation. Profiled with immunoSEQ multiplex PCR; TCRdb holds only in-frame clones, not every one. The table has about 41,000 clones, 95% seen once. The specimen sequenced was peripheral blood mononuclear cells. Receptors originate from a man aged 25-40 years in good health. Some clones in this sample may be carry-over from other donors' samples. Each CDR3 is given without its conserved first and last residue.

TRBJ2-2 | TRBV2 | ASNGLADDTGELF
TRBJ2-2 | TRBV10-2 | ASSEIPGELF
TRBJ1-6 | TRBV5-8 | ASSFGPTDSPLH
TRBJ1-1 | TRBV6-5 | ASTMGGWGTEAF
TRBJ1-2 | TRBV27 | ASKNRGLNYGYT
TRBJ2-3 | TRBV5-1 | ASSQTSLNPPDTQY
TRBJ2-5 | TRBV25-1 | ASSAQAPQETQY
TRBJ2-4 | TRBV6-5 | ASSYGTGGKNIQY
TRBJ2-5 | TRBV19 | ASSIVLQTVQETQY
TRBJ1-1 | TRBV7-9 | ASIGGIAEAF
TRBJ1-1 | TRBV6-5 | ASSSGSGKPEAF